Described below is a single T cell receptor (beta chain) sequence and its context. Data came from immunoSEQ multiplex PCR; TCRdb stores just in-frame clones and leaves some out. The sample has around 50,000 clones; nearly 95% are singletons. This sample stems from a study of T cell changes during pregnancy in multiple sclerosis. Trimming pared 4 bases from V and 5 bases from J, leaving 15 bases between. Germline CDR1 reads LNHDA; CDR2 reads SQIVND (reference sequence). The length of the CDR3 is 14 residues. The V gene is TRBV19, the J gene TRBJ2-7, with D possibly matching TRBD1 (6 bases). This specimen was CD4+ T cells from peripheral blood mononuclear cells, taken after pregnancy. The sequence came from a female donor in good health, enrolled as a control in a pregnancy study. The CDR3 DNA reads TGTGCCAGTAGTACCTACAGTCCAGGGGACGAGCAGTACTTC. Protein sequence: CASSTYSPGDEQYF.